This T cell receptor (beta chain) was observed in a study of blood T cell repertoires in COVID-19. The CDR3 is made up of 15 amino acids. V was shortened by 3 bases and J by 2 bases, with 13 bases between the two germline ends. In germline, CDR1 is MGHRA, CDR2 YSYEKL. Generated by immunoSEQ multiplex PCR, the TCRdb table keeps only in-frame clones and is missing some. The sample carries around 140,000 clones, approximately 80% recorded once. Sample: peripheral blood. The chain carries TRBV4-1 and TRBJ1-1; D call uncertain. This clonotype was obtained from a man between 60 and 70 years old with active or convalescent COVID-19. Written as DNA, the CDR3 is TGCGCCAGCAGCCAGGGCGGGTTCCGAAACACTGAAGCTTTCTTT. This encodes CASSQGGFRNTEAFF.